The 12 T cell receptor beta chains in this list originate from one sample, sequenced in a study of shared clonotypes between healthy human individuals. Assay used: immunoSEQ multiplex PCR; TCRdb lists only in-frame clones, some missing. The sample comprises about 2.2 million clones, 93% of which are singletons, and 1.5% to 2% rests with the top ten. CD8 cells regarded as naive lacked CD45RO, were positively chosen for CCR7, and omitted terminally differentiated effector memory CD45RA+ cells. The sequenced material came from naive CD8+ T cells from PBMCs. These receptors all stem from a man in his late teens or twenties in good health. Some clones in this sample may be carry-over from other donors' samples.

V usage is TRBV27 and J usage is TRBJ1-1, with D perhaps TRBD1 (6 bases). Germline lookup yields CDR1 MNHEY and CDR2 SMNVEV (reference sequence). The ends were cut back, 2 bases at V and 4 bases at J, with 11 bases in the middle. The CDR3 sequence is 14 residues long. The CDR3 bases are TGTGCCAGCAGTTTAGGGGGCTTCGCCACTGAAGCTTTCTTT. This gives the protein CASSLGGFATEAFF.

This clone was recorded only once. The chain joins TRBV29-1 to TRBJ2-1; D may be TRBD2 (5 bases). This CDR3 contains 11 residues. V shed 7 bases and J shed 8 bases, with 12 bases lying between them. CDR1 is SQVTM and CDR2 is ANQGSEA in the germline V gene. This CDR3 reads CSAVLADEQFF. In DNA form, the CDR3 reads TGCAGCGCAGTCCTAGCCGATGAGCAGTTCTTC.

This chain connects TRBV27 to TRBJ2-3, with D tentatively TRBD2 (6 bases). The V and J ends lost 3 bases and 6 bases respectively, with 10 bases between them. There are 13 residues in the CDR3. Per the germline V gene, CDR1 is MNHEY and CDR2 is SMNVEV (reference sequence). The CDR3 spells CASSLAGWDTQYF. The CDR3 nucleotides are TGTGCCAGCAGTTTGGCGGGATGGGATACGCAGTATTTT.

In its sample, this clone was seen once. This rearrangement joins TRBV4-1 to TRBJ2-7; D not certain. This CDR3 is built from 15 residues. V was pared by 6 bases and J by 2 bases, with 17 bases between. CDR1 and CDR2 from the germline V gene are MGHRA and YSYEKL. CDR3 coding DNA: TGCGCCAGCAGGCTAGAAGTCGGGCTTACCTACGAGCAGTACTTC. Amino acids: CASRLEVGLTYEQYF.

The J gene is TRBJ2-1, the V gene TRBV9; no reliable D call. The CDR3 runs 16 residues. The V and J ends lost 0 bases and 1 base respectively, with 11 bases between them. The germline V gene has CDR1 SGDLS and CDR2 YYNGEE. DNA of the CDR3: TGTGCCAGCAGCGTAGGTAAGGGAAGGTCCTACAATGAGCAGTTCTTC. Protein product: CASSVGKGRSYNEQFF.

This clone was detected a few times. The chain joins TRBV14 to TRBJ2-1; weak D call: TRBD2 (6 bases). The germline gives CDR1 SGHDN, CDR2 FVKESK. CDR3 length equals 15 residues. The germline V and J ends were trimmed by 0 bases and 9 bases, with 15 bases remaining between them. This CDR3 is CASSQEGRLASEQFF. Here the CDR3 DNA reads TGTGCCAGCAGCCAAGAAGGGAGGCTAGCGAGTGAGCAGTTCTTC. The entire variable domain, with the rest obtained from reference TRBV14 and TRBJ2-1, is as follows: EAGVTQFPSHSVIEKGQTVTLRCDPISGHDNLYWYRRVMGKEIKFLLHFVKESKQDESGMPNNRFLAERTGGTYSTLKVQPAELEDSGVYFCASSQEGRLASEQFFGPGTRLTVL.

The gene calls are TRBV4-1 and TRBJ2-1; possible D gene TRBD1, 6 bases. Germline V gives CDR1 MGHRA, CDR2 YSYEKL. CDR3 length equals 15 residues. Between the trimmed V and J ends, which lost 4 bases and 9 bases, there was a span of 19 bases. This chain's CDR3 is CASSPDRLIGGEQFF. CDR3 nucleotides: TGCGCCAGCAGCCCCGACAGGCTGATTGGAGGTGAGCAGTTCTTC.

This chain joins TRBV2 and TRBJ2-2; D perhaps matches TRBD1 (5 bases). CDR1 and CDR2 from the germline V gene are SNHLY and FYNNEI. The ends were cut back, 3 bases at V and 5 bases at J, with 16 bases in the middle. CDR3 size: 16 residues. The CDR3 DNA is TGTGCCAGCAGTGATCCTTACAGGACGGAGACCGGGGAGCTGTTTTTT. It translates to CASSDPYRTETGELFF.

V is TRBV7-3 and J is TRBJ2-5; D possibly corresponds to TRBD2 (5 bases). Trimming shortened V by 5 bases and J by 4 bases, and 14 bases separated the two germline ends. The CDR3 consists of 14 residues. Germline-derived CDR1 and CDR2 are SGHTA and FQGTGA. As DNA, the CDR3 is TGTGCCAGCAGCCCCTTGGGGAGCGGAGAGACCCAGTACTTC. This codes for CASSPLGSGETQYF.

The genes are TRBV7-9 and TRBJ2-7, with D possibly TRBD1 on 6 matching bases. The CDR3 contains 12 residues. Germline V lookup: CDR1 SEHNR, CDR2 FQNEAQ (reference sequence). The V gene lost 5 bases and the J gene lost 6 bases, with 11 bases spanning the gap. The CDR3 DNA is TGTGCCAGCAGCGGAGGACAGTCCGAGCAGTACTTC. Translating gives CASSGGQSEQYF.

The chain employs TRBV19 and TRBJ2-7; TRBD1 agrees at 7 bases. In germline, CDR1 is LNHDA, CDR2 SQIVND (reference sequence). V trimming: 6 bases; J trimming: 0 bases; junction bases outside the gene matches: 5. The CDR3 has 14 residues. The CDR3 loop is CASRYRGNSYEQYF. CDR3 DNA: TGTGCCAGTAGGTACAGGGGAAACTCCTACGAGCAGTACTTC.

The chain uses TRBV7-9 and TRBJ2-5, with 9 bases matching TRBD2. This CDR3 has 17 amino acids. Germline V lookup: CDR1 SEHNR, CDR2 FQNEAQ (reference sequence). The V gene end was trimmed by 3 bases and the J gene end by 3 bases; junction bases not matched to a gene: 11. CDR3: CASSFPHALAGEETQYF. CDR3 DNA sequence: TGTGCCAGCAGCTTCCCTCACGCATTAGCGGGGGAAGAGACCCAGTACTTC.